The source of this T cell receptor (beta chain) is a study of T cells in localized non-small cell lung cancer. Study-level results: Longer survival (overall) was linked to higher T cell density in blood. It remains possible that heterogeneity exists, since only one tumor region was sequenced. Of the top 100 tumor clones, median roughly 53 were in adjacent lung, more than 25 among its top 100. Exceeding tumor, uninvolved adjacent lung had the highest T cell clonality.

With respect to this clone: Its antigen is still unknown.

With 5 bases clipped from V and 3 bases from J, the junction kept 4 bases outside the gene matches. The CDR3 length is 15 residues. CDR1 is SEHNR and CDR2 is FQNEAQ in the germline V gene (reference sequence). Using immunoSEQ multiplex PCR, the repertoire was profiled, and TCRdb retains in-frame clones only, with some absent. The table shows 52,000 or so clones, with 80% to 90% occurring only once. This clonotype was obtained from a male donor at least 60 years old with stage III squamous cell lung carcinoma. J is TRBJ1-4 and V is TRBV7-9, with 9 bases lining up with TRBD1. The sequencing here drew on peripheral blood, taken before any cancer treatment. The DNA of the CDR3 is TGTGCCAGCAGCCAACGACAGGGGGCTAATGAAAAACTGTTTTTT. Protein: CASSQRQGANEKLFF.